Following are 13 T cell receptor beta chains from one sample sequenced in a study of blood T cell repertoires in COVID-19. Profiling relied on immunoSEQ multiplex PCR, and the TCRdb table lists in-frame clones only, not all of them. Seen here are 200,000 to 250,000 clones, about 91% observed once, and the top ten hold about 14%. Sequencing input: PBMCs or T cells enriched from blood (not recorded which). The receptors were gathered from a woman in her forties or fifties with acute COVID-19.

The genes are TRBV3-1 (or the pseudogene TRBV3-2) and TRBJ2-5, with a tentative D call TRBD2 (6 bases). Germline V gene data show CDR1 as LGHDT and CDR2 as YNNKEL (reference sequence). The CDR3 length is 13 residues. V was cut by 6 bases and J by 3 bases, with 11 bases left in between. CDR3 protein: CASSRDSEETQYF. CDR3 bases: TGTGCCAGCAGTCGGGACTCCGAAGAGACCCAGTACTTC.

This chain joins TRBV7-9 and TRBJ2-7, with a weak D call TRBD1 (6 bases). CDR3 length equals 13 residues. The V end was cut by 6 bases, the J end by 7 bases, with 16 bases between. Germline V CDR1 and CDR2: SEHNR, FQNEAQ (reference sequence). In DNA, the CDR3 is TGTGCCAGCAGTACACAGGGACCCCTAGAGCAGTACTTC. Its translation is CASSTQGPLEQYF.

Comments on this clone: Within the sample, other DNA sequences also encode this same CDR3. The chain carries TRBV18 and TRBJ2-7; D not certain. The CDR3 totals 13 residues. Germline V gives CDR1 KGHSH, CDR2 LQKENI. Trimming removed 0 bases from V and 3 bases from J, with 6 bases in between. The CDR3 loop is CASSPPSGYEQYF. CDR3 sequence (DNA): TGTGCCAGCTCACCACCTTCGGGCTACGAGCAGTACTTC.

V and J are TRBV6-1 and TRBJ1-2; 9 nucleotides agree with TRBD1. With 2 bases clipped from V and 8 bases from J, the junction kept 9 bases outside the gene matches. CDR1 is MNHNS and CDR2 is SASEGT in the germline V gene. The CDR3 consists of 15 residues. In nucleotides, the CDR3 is TGTGCCAGCAGTGAAAGGGACAGGGTGTTCGCGGGCTACACCTTC. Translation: CASSERDRVFAGYTF.

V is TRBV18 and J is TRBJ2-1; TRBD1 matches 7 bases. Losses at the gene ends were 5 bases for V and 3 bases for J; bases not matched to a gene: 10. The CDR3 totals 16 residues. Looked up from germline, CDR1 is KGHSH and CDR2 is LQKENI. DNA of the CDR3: TGTGCCAGCTCATCAAACAGGGGCCCCTTCTACAATGAGCAGTTCTTC. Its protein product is CASSSNRGPFYNEQFF. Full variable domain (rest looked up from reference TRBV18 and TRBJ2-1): NAGVMQNPRHLVRRRGQEARLRCSPMKGHSHVYWYRQLPEEGLKFMVYLQKENIIDESGMPKERFSAEFPKEGPSILRIQQVVRGDSAAYFCASSSNRGPFYNEQFFGPGTRLTVL.

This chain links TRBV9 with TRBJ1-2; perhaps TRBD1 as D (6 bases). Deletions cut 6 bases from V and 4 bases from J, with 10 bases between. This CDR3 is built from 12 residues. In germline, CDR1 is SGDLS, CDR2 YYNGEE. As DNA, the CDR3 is TGTGCCAGCATGCAGGGGTCCTATGGCTACACCTTC. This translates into CASMQGSYGYTF.

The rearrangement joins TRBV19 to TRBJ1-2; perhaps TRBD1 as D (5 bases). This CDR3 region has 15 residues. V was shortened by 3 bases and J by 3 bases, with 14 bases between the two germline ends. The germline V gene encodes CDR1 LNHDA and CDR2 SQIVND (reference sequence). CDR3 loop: CASSIQRQPHYGYTF. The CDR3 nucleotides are TGTGCCAGTAGTATCCAACGACAGCCTCACTATGGCTACACCTTC.

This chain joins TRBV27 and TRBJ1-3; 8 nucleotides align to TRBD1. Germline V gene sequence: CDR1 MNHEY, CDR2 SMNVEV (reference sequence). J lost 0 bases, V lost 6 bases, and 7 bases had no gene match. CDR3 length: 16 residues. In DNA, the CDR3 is TGTGCCAGCAGGGACACAGGGGGAAGCTCTGGAAACACCATATATTTT. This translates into CASRDTGGSSGNTIYF.

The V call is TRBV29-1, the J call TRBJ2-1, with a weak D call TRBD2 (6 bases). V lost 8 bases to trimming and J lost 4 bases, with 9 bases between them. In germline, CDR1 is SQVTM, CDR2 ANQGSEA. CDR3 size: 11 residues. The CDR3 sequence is CSFRGYNEQFF. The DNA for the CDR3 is TGCAGCTTCCGGGGGTACAATGAGCAGTTCTTC.

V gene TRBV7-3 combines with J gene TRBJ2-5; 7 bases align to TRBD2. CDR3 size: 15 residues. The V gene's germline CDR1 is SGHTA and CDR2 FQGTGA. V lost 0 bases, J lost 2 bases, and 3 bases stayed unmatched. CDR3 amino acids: CASSLTGAGQETQYF. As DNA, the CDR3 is TGTGCCAGCAGCTTAACAGGAGCGGGACAAGAGACCCAGTACTTC.

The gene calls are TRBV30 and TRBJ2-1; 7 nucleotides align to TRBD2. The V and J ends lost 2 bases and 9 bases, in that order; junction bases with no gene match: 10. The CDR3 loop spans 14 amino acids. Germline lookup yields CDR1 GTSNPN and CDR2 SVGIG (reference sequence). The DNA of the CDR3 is TGTGCCTGGAGTCCGCGGGGGATATACGGTGAGCAGTTCTTC. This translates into CAWSPRGIYGEQFF.

Here the CDR3 reads CASSPHDRADEKLFF. CDR3 bases: TGTGCCAGCTCACCACACGACAGGGCGGATGAAAAACTGTTTTTT. The chain is built from TRBV18 and TRBJ1-4; 7 bases agree with TRBD1. Germline assignment: CDR1 KGHSH and CDR2 LQKENI. The CDR3 runs to 15 residues. Unmatched junction bases numbered 5, after V lost 1 base and J lost 6 bases.

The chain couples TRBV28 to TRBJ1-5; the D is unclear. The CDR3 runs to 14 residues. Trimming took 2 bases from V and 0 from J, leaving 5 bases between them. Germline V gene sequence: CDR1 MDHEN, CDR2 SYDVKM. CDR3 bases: TGTGCCAGCAGTTTAGCGTATAGCAATCAGCCCCAGCATTTT. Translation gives CASSLAYSNQPQHF.